The 16 T cell receptor beta chains presented below share a single source sample, sequenced in a study of blood T cell repertoires in COVID-19. Method: immunoSEQ multiplex PCR; TCRdb's copy keeps in-frame clones and lacks some. The sample lists approximately 200,000 clones; about 87% were seen once. Sequencing was done on a sample of peripheral blood. Receptors originate from a man between 65 and 85 years old with acute or convalescent COVID-19.

This clone has only one observation. The V and J genes are TRBV7-2 and TRBJ1-2; 8 bases line up with TRBD1. Germline V gene sequence: CDR1 SGHTA, CDR2 FQGNSA. The trim removed 5 bases at V and 7 bases at J, leaving 9 bases unmatched. The CDR3 covers 14 residues. CDR3 in amino acids: CASSLRQGRGGYTF. The CDR3 DNA reads TGTGCCAGCAGCCTACGACAGGGGAGGGGTGGCTACACCTTC.

V gene TRBV4-1 combines with J gene TRBJ2-5; D is uncertain. The V end was cut by 1 base, the J end by 1 base, with 13 bases between. The CDR3 is made up of 16 amino acids. CDR1 is MGHRA and CDR2 is YSYEKL in the germline V gene. CDR3 sequence (DNA): TGCGCCAGCAGCCAAGGAAAGATCGACTTCCAAGAGACCCAGTACTTC. It encodes CASSQGKIDFQETQYF.

The V call is TRBV7-3, the J call TRBJ2-2; weak D call: TRBD2 (6 bases). Trimming cost V 8 bases and J 0 bases, with 10 bases left between them. The length of the CDR3 is 14 residues. Germline V gene lookup returns CDR1 SGHTA and CDR2 FQGTGA. The CDR3 spells CASRGEANTGELFF. DNA for the CDR3: TGTGCCAGCCGAGGGGAGGCGAACACCGGGGAGCTGTTTTTT.

Worth noting for this clone: Distinct nucleotide sequences in the sample also encode this CDR3. V and J are TRBV5-1 and TRBJ1-1, with D perhaps matching TRBD1 (5 bases). Trimming left V 4 bases short and J 0 bases short, with 10 bases between. Germline V gives CDR1 SGHRS, CDR2 YFSETQ. The CDR3 runs to 14 residues. The CDR3 protein is CASSLEGVNTEAFF. The CDR3 bases are TGCGCCAGCAGCCTGGAAGGGGTGAACACTGAAGCTTTCTTT.

The J gene is TRBJ1-4, the V gene TRBV2; TRBD1 agrees at 7 bases. The CDR3 consists of 15 residues. Per the germline V gene, CDR1 is SNHLY and CDR2 is FYNNEI. Trimming at V came to 2 bases and at J to 5 bases, leaving 5 bases not matched to a gene. CDR3 bases: TGTGCCAGCAGTGAACAGGGACAGCACAATGAAAAACTGTTTTTT. Translating it yields CASSEQGQHNEKLFF.

V usage is TRBV30 and J usage is TRBJ1-4; D gene uncertain. The CDR3 extends over 11 amino acids. V shed 5 bases and J shed 14 bases, with 15 bases lying between them. The germline CDR1 and CDR2 sequences are GTSNPN and SVGIG (reference sequence). DNA for the CDR3: TGTGCCTGGGGTCCCGAGGGAGGTCTGTTTTTT. It is translated as CAWGPEGGLFF. Looking up the rest from reference TRBV30 and TRBJ1-4 gives the full variable domain: SQTIHQWPATLVQPVGSPLSLECTVEGTSNPNLYWYRQAAGRGLQLLFYSVGIGQISSEVPQNLSASRPQDRQFILSSKKLLLSDSGFYLCAWGPEGGLFFGSGTQLSVL.

This sequence joins TRBV10-3 and TRBJ2-7; 13 nucleotides match TRBD2. With V trimmed by 8 bases and J by 2 bases, 0 bases remained unmatched. From germline, CDR1 is ENHRY and CDR2 SYGVKD. The CDR3 covers 13 residues. DNA for the CDR3: TGTGCCATCGGACTAGCGGGAGCCTACGAGCAGTACTTC. The encoded protein is CAIGLAGAYEQYF.

The genes are TRBV27 and TRBJ2-5; 7 bases match TRBD2. Germline V gene data show CDR1 as MNHEY and CDR2 as SMNVEV (reference sequence). There are 17 residues in the CDR3. Trimming cost V 11 bases and J 5 bases; bases outside gene matches: 23. DNA of the CDR3: TGTGCCGTCCAAGGAGAGATGACTAGCCCCTTTGGGGAGACCCAGTACTTC. Translation gives CAVQGEMTSPFGETQYF.

This chain uses TRBV28 with TRBJ2-1; D gene unclear. Germline V gene data show CDR1 as MDHEN and CDR2 as SYDVKM. Trimming removed 5 bases at V and 8 bases at J, with 7 bases between. This CDR3 contains 11 residues. The CDR3 region is CASSVNYEQFF. In nucleotides, the CDR3 is TGTGCCAGCAGTGTGAACTATGAGCAGTTCTTC.

The J gene is TRBJ2-1, the V gene TRBV3-1 (or the pseudogene TRBV3-2); 11 positions agree with TRBD2. V trimming: 8 bases; J trimming: 4 bases; junction bases outside the gene matches: 4. Germline lookup yields CDR1 LGHDT and CDR2 YNNKEL (reference sequence). The CDR3 loop spans 14 amino acids. The CDR3 is CASGTSGGYNEQFF. The CDR3 bases are TGTGCCAGCGGGACTAGCGGAGGGTACAATGAGCAGTTCTTC.

This chain joins TRBV12-3 or TRBV12-4 and TRBJ2-3, with D possibly TRBD2 on 5 matching bases. This CDR3 has 13 amino acids. The ends were cut back, 3 bases at V and 4 bases at J, with 8 bases in the middle. The CDR3 sequence: CASSFNGADTQYF. CDR3 bases: TGTGCCAGCAGTTTCAACGGGGCAGATACGCAGTATTTT.

The chain is built from TRBV13 and TRBJ2-2, with 7 bases matching TRBD1. CDR1 PRHDT and CDR2 FYEKMQ come from the germline V gene (reference sequence). The length of the CDR3 is 14 residues. V gave up 6 bases and J gave up 4 bases; unmatched junction bases: 5. DNA of the CDR3: TGTGCCAGCAGACCACAGGGGACCACCGGGGAGCTGTTTTTT. Translated, it gives CASRPQGTTGELFF. The entire variable domain, with the rest obtained from reference TRBV13 and TRBJ2-2, is as follows: AAGVIQSPRHLIKEKRETATLKCYPIPRHDTVYWYQQGPGQDPQFLISFYEKMQSDKGSIPDRFSAQQFSDYHSELNMSSLELGDSALYFCASRPQGTTGELFFGEGSRLTVL.

The gene calls are TRBV7-2 and TRBJ1-4; D gene ambiguous. Trimming stripped 2 bases from V and 3 bases from J, with 10 bases between. CDR1 and CDR2 from the germline V gene are SGHTA and FQGNSA. This CDR3 is 15 amino acids long. The CDR3, as DNA: TGTGCCAGCAGCTTATTGGGCAGAGCTAATGAAAAACTGTTTTTT. Its protein product is CASSLLGRANEKLFF.

The chain joins TRBV21-1 to TRBJ2-7; TRBD2, the table's D call, lacks a check against the DNA. TRBV21-1 is a listed pseudogene. The length of the CDR3 is 10 residues. The CDR3 loop is CASSTREQYF. The DNA for the CDR3 is TGTGCCAGCAGCACCCGCGAGCAGTACTTC.

The rearrangement uses TRBV7-3 and TRBJ1-6; possibly TRBD1 for D (5 bases). In germline, CDR1 is SGHTA, CDR2 FQGTGA. There are 13 residues in the CDR3. Trimming pared 1 base from V and 14 bases from J, leaving 12 bases between. The chain's CDR3 is CASSLMQGGTLHF. For the CDR3, the DNA is TGTGCCAGCAGCTTAATGCAGGGTGGAACCCTCCACTTT.

V and J are TRBV28 and TRBJ1-2; 9 bases are shared with TRBD1. From germline, CDR1 is MDHEN and CDR2 SYDVKM. The junction had 10 bases not matched to a gene; V was cut back by 8 bases and J by 6 bases. The CDR3 is 14 residues long. Written as DNA, the CDR3 is TGTGCCAGCTTATTGGGACAGGGAGGGGATGGCTACACCTTC. Translating it yields CASLLGQGGDGYTF.